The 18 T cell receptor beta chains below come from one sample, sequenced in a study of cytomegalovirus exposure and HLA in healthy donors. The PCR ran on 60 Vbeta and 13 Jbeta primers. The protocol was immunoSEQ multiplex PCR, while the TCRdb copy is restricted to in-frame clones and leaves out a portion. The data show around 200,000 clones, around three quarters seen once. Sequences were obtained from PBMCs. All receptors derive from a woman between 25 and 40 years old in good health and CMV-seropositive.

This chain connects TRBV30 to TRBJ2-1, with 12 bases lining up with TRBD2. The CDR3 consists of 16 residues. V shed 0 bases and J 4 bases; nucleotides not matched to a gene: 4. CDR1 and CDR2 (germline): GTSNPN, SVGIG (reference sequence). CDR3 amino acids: CAWSVLAGGDYNEQFF. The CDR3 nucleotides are TGTGCCTGGAGTGTTCTAGCGGGAGGGGATTACAATGAGCAGTTCTTC.

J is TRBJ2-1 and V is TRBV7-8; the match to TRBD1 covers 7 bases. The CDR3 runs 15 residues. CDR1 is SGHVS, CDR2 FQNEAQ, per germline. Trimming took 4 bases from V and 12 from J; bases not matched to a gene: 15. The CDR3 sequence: CASSSTGAQNIRQFF. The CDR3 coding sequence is TGTGCCAGCAGCTCCACAGGGGCCCAAAACATACGGCAGTTCTTC. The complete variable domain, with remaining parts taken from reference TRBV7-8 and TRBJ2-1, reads GAGVSQSPRYKVAKRGQDVALRCDPISGHVSLFWYQQALGQGPEFLTYFQNEAQLDKSGLPSDRFFAERPEGSVSTLKIQRTQQEDSAVYLCASSSTGAQNIRQFFGPGTRLTVL.

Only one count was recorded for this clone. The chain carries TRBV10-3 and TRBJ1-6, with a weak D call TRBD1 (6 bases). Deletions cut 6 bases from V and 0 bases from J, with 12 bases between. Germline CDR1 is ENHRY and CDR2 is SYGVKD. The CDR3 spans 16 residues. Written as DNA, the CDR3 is TGTGCCATCAGGGAGGGGGAGAGCTCCTATAATTCACCCCTCCACTTT. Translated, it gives CAIREGESSYNSPLHF.

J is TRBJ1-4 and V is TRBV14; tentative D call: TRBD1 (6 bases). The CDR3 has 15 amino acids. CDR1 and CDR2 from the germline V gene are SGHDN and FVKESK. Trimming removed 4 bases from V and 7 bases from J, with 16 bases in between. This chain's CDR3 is CASSLQGSVREKLFF. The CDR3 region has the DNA TGTGCCAGCAGCCTACAGGGATCCGTGCGTGAAAAACTGTTTTTT.

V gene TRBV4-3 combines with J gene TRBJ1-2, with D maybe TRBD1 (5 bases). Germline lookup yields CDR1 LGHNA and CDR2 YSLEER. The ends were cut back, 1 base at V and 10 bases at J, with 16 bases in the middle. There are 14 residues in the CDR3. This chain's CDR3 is CASSQGWGEDDYTF. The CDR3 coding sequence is TGCGCCAGCAGCCAAGGGTGGGGGGAGGATGACTACACCTTC.

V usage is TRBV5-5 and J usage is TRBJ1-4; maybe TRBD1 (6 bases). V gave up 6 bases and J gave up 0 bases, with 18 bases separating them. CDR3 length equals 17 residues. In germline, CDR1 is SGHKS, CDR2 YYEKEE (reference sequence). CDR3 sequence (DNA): TGTGCCAGCAAACCGGGGGGGACACACGCAACTAATGAAAAACTGTTTTTT. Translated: CASKPGGTHATNEKLFF.

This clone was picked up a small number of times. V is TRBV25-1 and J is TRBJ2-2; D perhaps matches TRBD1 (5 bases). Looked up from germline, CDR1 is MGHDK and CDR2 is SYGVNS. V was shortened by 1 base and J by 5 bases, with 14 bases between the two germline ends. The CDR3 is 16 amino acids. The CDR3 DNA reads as TGTGCCAGCAGTGAATTGTATGGAAGGGGTACCGGGGAGCTGTTTTTT. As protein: CASSELYGRGTGELFF.

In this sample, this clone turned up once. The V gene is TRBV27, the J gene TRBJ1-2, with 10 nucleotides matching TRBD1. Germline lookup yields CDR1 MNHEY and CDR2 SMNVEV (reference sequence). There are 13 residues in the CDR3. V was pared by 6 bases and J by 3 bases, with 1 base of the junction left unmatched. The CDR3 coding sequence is TGTGCCAGCAGGGACAGGGGGTACTATGGCTACACCTTC. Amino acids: CASRDRGYYGYTF.

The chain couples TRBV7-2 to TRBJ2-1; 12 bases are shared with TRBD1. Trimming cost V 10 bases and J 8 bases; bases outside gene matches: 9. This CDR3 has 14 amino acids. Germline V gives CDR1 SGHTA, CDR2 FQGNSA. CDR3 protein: CATKPGQGAHEQFF. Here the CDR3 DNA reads TGTGCCACTAAACCGGGACAGGGGGCTCATGAGCAGTTCTTC.

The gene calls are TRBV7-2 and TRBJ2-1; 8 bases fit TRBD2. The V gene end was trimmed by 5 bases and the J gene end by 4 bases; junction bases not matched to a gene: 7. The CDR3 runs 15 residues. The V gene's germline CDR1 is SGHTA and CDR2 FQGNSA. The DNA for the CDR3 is TGTGCCAGCAGCCGAAGCGGGGGAATTTACAATGAGCAGTTCTTC. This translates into CASSRSGGIYNEQFF.

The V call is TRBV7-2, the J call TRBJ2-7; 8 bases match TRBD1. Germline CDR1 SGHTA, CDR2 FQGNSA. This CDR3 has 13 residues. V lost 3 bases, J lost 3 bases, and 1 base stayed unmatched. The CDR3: CASSFGQGYEQYF. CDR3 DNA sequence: TGTGCCAGCAGCTTTGGACAGGGCTACGAGCAGTACTTC.

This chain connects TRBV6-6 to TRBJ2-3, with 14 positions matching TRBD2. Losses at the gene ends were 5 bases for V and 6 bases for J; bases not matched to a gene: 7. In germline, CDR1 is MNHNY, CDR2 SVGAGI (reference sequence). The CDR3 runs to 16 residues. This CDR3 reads CASSILTSGGADTQYF. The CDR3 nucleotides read TGTGCCAGCAGTATCCTGACTAGCGGGGGGGCGGATACGCAGTATTTT.

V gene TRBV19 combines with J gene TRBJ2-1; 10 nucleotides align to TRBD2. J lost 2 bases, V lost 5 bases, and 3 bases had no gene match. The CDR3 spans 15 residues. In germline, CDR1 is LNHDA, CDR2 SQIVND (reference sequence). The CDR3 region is CASSPAGGPYNEQFF. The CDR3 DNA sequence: TGTGCCAGTAGTCCAGCGGGAGGGCCCTACAATGAGCAGTTCTTC.

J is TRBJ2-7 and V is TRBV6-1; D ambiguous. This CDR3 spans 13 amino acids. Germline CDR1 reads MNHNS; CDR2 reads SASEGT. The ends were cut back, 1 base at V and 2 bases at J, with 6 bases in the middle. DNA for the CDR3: TGTGCCAGCAGTGAAGGGGCCCCCTACGAGCAGTACTTC. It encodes CASSEGAPYEQYF.

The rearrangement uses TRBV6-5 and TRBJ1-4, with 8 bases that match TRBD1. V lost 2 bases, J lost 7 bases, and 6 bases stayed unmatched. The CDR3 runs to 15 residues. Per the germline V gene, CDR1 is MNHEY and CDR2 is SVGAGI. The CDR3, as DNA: TGTGCCAGCAGTTACCGCAGGGGGCAGGGTGAAAAACTGTTTTTT. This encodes CASSYRRGQGEKLFF.

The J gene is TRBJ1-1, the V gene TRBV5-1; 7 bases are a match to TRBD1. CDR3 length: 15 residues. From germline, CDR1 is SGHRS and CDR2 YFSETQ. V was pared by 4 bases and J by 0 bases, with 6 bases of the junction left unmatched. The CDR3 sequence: CASSPLGTVNTEAFF. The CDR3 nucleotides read TGCGCCAGCAGCCCACTGGGGACAGTGAACACTGAAGCTTTCTTT.

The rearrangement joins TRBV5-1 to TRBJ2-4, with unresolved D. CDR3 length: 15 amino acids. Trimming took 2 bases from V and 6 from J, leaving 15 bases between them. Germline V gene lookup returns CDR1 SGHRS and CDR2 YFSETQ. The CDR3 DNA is TGCGCCAGCAGCTTAGGCAGTGGCCGGGTAAACATTCAGTACTTC. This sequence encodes CASSLGSGRVNIQYF.

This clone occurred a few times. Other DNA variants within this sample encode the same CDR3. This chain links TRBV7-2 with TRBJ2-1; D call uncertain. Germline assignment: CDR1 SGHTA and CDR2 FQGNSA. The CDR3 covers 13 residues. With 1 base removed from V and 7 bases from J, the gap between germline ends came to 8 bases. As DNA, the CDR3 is TGTGCCAGCAGCTTAGGAACAGAGAATGAGCAGTTCTTC. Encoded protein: CASSLGTENEQFF. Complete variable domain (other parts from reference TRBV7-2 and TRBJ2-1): GAGVSQSPSNKVTEKGKDVELRCDPISGHTALYWYRQSLGQGLEFLIYFQGNSAPDKSGLPSDRFSAERTGGSVSTLTIQRTQQEDSAVYLCASSLGTENEQFFGPGTRLTVL.